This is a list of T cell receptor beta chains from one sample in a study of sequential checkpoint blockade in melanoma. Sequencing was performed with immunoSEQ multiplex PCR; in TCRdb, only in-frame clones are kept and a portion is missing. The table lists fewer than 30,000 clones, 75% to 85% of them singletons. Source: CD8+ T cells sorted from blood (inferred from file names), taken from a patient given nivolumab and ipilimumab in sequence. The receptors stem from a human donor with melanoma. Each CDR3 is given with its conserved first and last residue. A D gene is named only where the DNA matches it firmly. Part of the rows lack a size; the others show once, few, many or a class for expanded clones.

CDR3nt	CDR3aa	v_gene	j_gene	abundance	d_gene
TGTGCCAGCAGTTCAGCGGGGCTACAAGAGACCCAGTACTTC	CASSSAGLQETQYF	TRBV6-5	TRBJ2-5	-	TRBD2
TGTGCCAGCAGCTCCACGGGGGGAAACACTGAAGCTTTCTTT	CASSSTGGNTEAFF	TRBV7-9	TRBJ1-1	-	-
TGTGCCAGCAGCTATAGCTCCTACAATGAGCAGTTCTTC	CASSYSSYNEQFF	TRBV7-9	TRBJ2-1	-	-
TGTGCCAGCAGCCCCTCAGGCGGGGGGTGGACTGAAGCTTTCTTT	CASSPSGGGWTEAFF	TRBV14	TRBJ1-1	-	-
TGCAGCGCTAGGGGGGGTTTGTTCTACGAGCAGTACTTC	CSARGGLFYEQYF	TRBV29-1	TRBJ2-7	-	-
TGCAGCGTTGAGTTAGCCAGGGGCGAGCAGTACTTC	CSVELARGEQYF	TRBV29-1	TRBJ2-7	-	-
TGTGCCAGCAGCATTTCCCCAACCTTTACACCCCTGAACACTGAAGCTTTCTTT	CASSISPTFTPLNTEAFF	TRBV27	TRBJ1-1	once	-
TGTGCCAGCAGCTCGACAGGTATGGAAGAGACCCAGTACTTC	CASSSTGMEETQYF	TRBV11-2	TRBJ2-5	-	-
TGTGCCAGCAGACCGAATCGACAGGGATCCTACGAGCAGTACTTC	CASRPNRQGSYEQYF	TRBV27	TRBJ2-7	-	TRBD1
TGTGCCAGCAGCCCCCCGGGAATTTATGGCTACACCTTC	CASSPPGIYGYTF	TRBV5-4	TRBJ1-2	-	-
TGTGCCAGCAGTAGGACAGGGAATAATTCACCCTTCCACTTT	CASSRTGNNSPFHF	TRBV11-1	TRBJ1-6	once	TRBD1
TGTGCCAGCAGTTTCATTGGGGCCAACGTCCTGACTTTC	CASSFIGANVLTF	TRBV27	TRBJ2-6	-	-
TGCGCCAGCAGCCAGGACTTTGGCGAGCAGTACTTC	CASSQDFGEQYF	TRBV4-3	TRBJ2-7	-	-
TGTGCCAGTAGCCCAGGGGGTTGGACTGAAGCTTTCTTT	CASSPGGWTEAFF	TRBV19	TRBJ1-1	-	TRBD1
TGTGCCAGCAGCTTAGCGCCTAGCGGGATGGGCACAGATACGCAGTATTTT	CASSLAPSGMGTDTQYF	TRBV7-2	TRBJ2-3	-	TRBD2
TGTGCCAGCAGCTGGGGGGCGGGAGAAACCTACGAGCAGTACTTC	CASSWGAGETYEQYF	TRBV5-4	TRBJ2-7	-	-
TGTGCCAGCAGCGGGACTAGTAACGAGCAGTACTTC	CASSGTSNEQYF	TRBV5-4	TRBJ2-7	-	TRBD2
TGTGCCAGTACTCCGGGAAACTCCTACAATGAGCAGTTCTTC	CASTPGNSYNEQFF	TRBV19	TRBJ2-1	-	-
TGTGCTAGTGGCCCGGGGGTGAGGGCGAACATTCAGTACTTC	CASGPGVRANIQYF	TRBV12-5	TRBJ2-4	-	-
TGTGCCAGTAGTATGTCTAGCGGGGGATCCTACAATGAGCAGTTCTTC	CASSMSSGGSYNEQFF	TRBV19	TRBJ2-1	-	TRBD2
TGTGCCATCAGTGATACGTATGAGGGGGCGCATGAGACCCAGTACTTC	CAISDTYEGAHETQYF	TRBV10-3	TRBJ2-5	-	TRBD1
TGTGCCAGCAGTCAGGGACAGAACTACGAGCAGTACTTC	CASSQGQNYEQYF	TRBV28	TRBJ2-7	-	TRBD1
TGTGCCAGTAGTCCCCTCGGGGGGCTCCCCTACGAGCAGTACTTC	CASSPLGGLPYEQYF	TRBV19	TRBJ2-7	-	-
TGTGCCAGTAGACGATCGGTGAACACTGAAGCTTTCTTT	CASRRSVNTEAFF	TRBV19	TRBJ1-1	-	-
TGTGCCACCAGCAGCTACCCTAACATTCAGTACTTC	CATSSYPNIQYF	TRBV15	TRBJ2-4	-	-
TGTGCCAGCAGGGAGCGGGAGGTAAACAATGAGCAGTTCTTC	CASREREVNNEQFF	TRBV28	TRBJ2-1	-	TRBD2
TGTGCCAGCAGCCAAGGCCCGGGGATGGCAGATACGCAGTATTTT	CASSQGPGMADTQYF	TRBV14	TRBJ2-3	-	-